A single sample gave rise to the 30 T cell receptor beta chains below, sequenced in a study of OX40 agonist ivuxolimab in advanced cancers. The table came from immunoSEQ multiplex PCR; TCRdb's copy has only in-frame clones and leaves some out. The table has about 60,000 clones, around 85% seen once; the top ten hold 0.95% to 1.1%. The starting material was CD4+ or CD8+ T cells sorted from blood, obtained in a trial of the OX40 agonist ivuxolimab. Receptors originate from an adult with an advanced solid tumor such as melanoma, head and neck, liver or kidney cancer.

V usage is TRBV7-9 and J usage is TRBJ1-2; D is unresolved. V lost 7 bases and J lost 9, with 18 bases in between. There are 13 residues in the CDR3. Germline CDR1 SEHNR, CDR2 FQNEAQ (reference sequence). CDR3 loop: CASTPTAHGSYTF. The CDR3 DNA reads as TGTGCCAGCACCCCGACGGCCCATGGGAGCTACACCTTC.

The V and J genes are TRBV28 and TRBJ1-2; D not certain. This CDR3 has 14 amino acids. Germline V gives CDR1 MDHEN, CDR2 SYDVKM. V was shortened by 4 bases and J by 0 bases, with 9 bases between the two germline ends. The CDR3: CASSSGGSNYGYTF. Here the CDR3 DNA reads TGTGCCAGCAGTTCTGGCGGATCTAACTATGGCTACACCTTC.

This clone has only a few counts. The chain recombines TRBV27 with TRBJ1-6; D unresolved. CDR1 and CDR2 from the germline V gene are MNHEY and SMNVEV (reference sequence). The CDR3 contains 14 residues. V shed 6 bases and J shed 2 bases, with 8 bases lying between them. In nucleotides, the CDR3 is TGTGCCAGCAGACGAGATCCCTATAATTCACCCCTCCACTTT. This translates into CASRRDPYNSPLHF.

The chain recombines TRBV29-1 with TRBJ1-1; 7 bases fit TRBD1. V was pared by 2 bases and J by 6 bases, with 3 bases of the junction left unmatched. Germline CDR1 is SQVTM and CDR2 is ANQGSEA. There are 12 residues in the CDR3. The CDR3 sequence is CSVETGVAEAFF. The CDR3 coding sequence is TGCAGCGTTGAAACAGGGGTTGCTGAAGCTTTCTTT.

V and J are TRBV6-1 and TRBJ2-3; a weak D match, TRBD2 (7 bases). Trimming removed 5 bases from V and 6 bases from J, with 12 bases in between. The CDR3 has 13 amino acids. Germline V gene sequence: CDR1 MNHNS, CDR2 SASEGT. CDR3 nucleotide sequence: TGTGCCAGCAGTCAGGGGAGGGGGGATACGCAGTATTTT. This codes for CASSQGRGDTQYF.

The genes are TRBV2 and TRBJ1-1; 8 bases are a match to TRBD1. This CDR3 is 13 amino acids long. The trim removed 8 bases at V and 4 bases at J, leaving 6 bases unmatched. Germline values: CDR1 SNHLY, CDR2 FYNNEI. The CDR3: CASFPGGPTEAFF. CDR3 bases: TGTGCCAGCTTCCCAGGGGGCCCCACTGAAGCTTTCTTT.

The chain couples TRBV19 to TRBJ2-5; D may match TRBD1 or TRBD2 (5 bases each). Germline CDR1 and CDR2: LNHDA and SQIVND (reference sequence). The length of the CDR3 is 15 residues. V was shortened by 0 bases and J by 9 bases, with 17 bases between the two germline ends. The CDR3 reads CASSIEGNIRGAQYF. For the CDR3, the DNA is TGTGCCAGTAGTATAGAGGGTAACATCCGAGGGGCCCAGTACTTC.

The rearrangement uses TRBV7-9 and TRBJ1-1; 7 nucleotides line up with TRBD1. V shed 1 base, J shed 4 bases, and the junction held 6 bases outside the gene matches. Germline V gives CDR1 SEHNR, CDR2 FQNEAQ (reference sequence). There are 15 residues in the CDR3. The DNA of the CDR3 is TGTGCCAGCAGCTTAGGGGACAGCTCCTTCACTGAAGCTTTCTTT. Translating gives CASSLGDSSFTEAFF. The variable domain in full, completed from reference TRBV7-9 and TRBJ1-1, reads DTGVSQNPRHKITKRGQNVTFRCDPISEHNRLYWYRQTLGQGPEFLTYFQNEAQLEKSRLLSDRFSAERPKGSFSTLEIQRTEQGDSAMYLCASSLGDSSFTEAFFGQGTRLTVV.

V usage is TRBV29-1 and J usage is TRBJ1-2; unclear D gene. The V gene lost 4 bases and the J gene lost 1 base, with 10 bases spanning the gap. CDR1 and CDR2 from the germline V gene are SQVTM and ANQGSEA. This CDR3 is built from 13 residues. The CDR3 sequence: CSVGGQVNYGYTF. The CDR3 bases are TGCAGCGTTGGCGGGCAGGTTAACTATGGCTACACCTTC.

A few counts support this clone. The rearrangement joins TRBV30 to TRBJ1-1; D remains ambiguous. This CDR3 is built from 14 residues. Germline V gene sequence: CDR1 GTSNPN, CDR2 SVGIG (reference sequence). Trimming cost V 0 bases and J 6 bases, with 14 bases left between them. The chain's CDR3 is CAWSVRAVVAEAFF. Written as DNA, the CDR3 is TGTGCCTGGAGTGTAAGGGCTGTGGTGGCTGAAGCTTTCTTT. The full variable domain, rest sourced from reference TRBV30 and TRBJ1-1, is SQTIHQWPATLVQPVGSPLSLECTVEGTSNPNLYWYRQAAGRGLQLLFYSVGIGQISSEVPQNLSASRPQDRQFILSSKKLLLSDSGFYLCAWSVRAVVAEAFFGQGTRLTVV.

The chain combines TRBV11-2 with TRBJ2-2, with D perhaps matching TRBD2 (5 bases). Per germline, CDR1 SGHAT and CDR2 FQNNGV. The CDR3 totals 16 residues. Trimming cost V 5 bases and J 1 base, with 14 bases left between them. The CDR3 coding sequence is TGTGCCAGCAGCCCCCGGGGAATGGAGAACACCGGGGAGCTGTTTTTT. Protein product: CASSPRGMENTGELFF.

Worth noting for this clone: The same CDR3 is also encoded by other DNA sequences in this sample. The genes are TRBV9 and TRBJ2-3; tentatively, D is TRBD1 (6 bases). Trimming removed 0 bases from V and 2 bases from J, with 7 bases in between. Germline-derived CDR1 and CDR2 are SGDLS and YYNGEE. This CDR3 has 14 amino acids. DNA for the CDR3: TGTGCCAGCAGCGTAGGACAGGACACAGATACGCAGTATTTT. The encoded protein is CASSVGQDTDTQYF.

The gene calls are TRBV15 and TRBJ1-3, with TRBD1 as a possible D gene (5 bases). Trimming pared 0 bases from V and 4 bases from J, leaving 19 bases between. CDR3 length: 18 residues. Looked up from germline, CDR1 is LNHNV and CDR2 is YYDKDF (reference sequence). The CDR3: CATSREGGRGTAGNTIYF. The DNA of the CDR3 is TGTGCCACCAGCAGAGAAGGCGGAAGAGGGACCGCCGGAAACACCATATATTTT.

This rearrangement joins TRBV6-1 to TRBJ2-5; D is uncertain. CDR1 is MNHNS and CDR2 is SASEGT in the germline V gene. The CDR3 is 19 amino acids. V lost 0 bases to trimming and J lost 6 bases, with 26 bases between them. The CDR3 nucleotides read TGTGCCAGCAGTGAAGCGTTGGGCGGCGCTGGGCCTTCTTTGAAGACCCAGTACTTC. It codes for CASSEALGGAGPSLKTQYF.

This sequence joins TRBV4-3 and TRBJ2-1, with 10 bases fitting TRBD2. Germline V gene sequence: CDR1 LGHNA, CDR2 YSLEER. After removal of 4 bases from V and 4 bases from J, the junction contained 4 bases not matched to a gene. This CDR3 has 15 amino acids. CDR3: CASSRSSGGYNEQFF. In DNA form, the CDR3 reads TGCGCCAGCAGCCGGTCTAGCGGGGGATACAATGAGCAGTTCTTC.

The chain couples TRBV18 to TRBJ1-5; D is unclear. CDR1 is KGHSH, CDR2 LQKENI, per germline. This CDR3 comprises 13 residues. V lost 2 bases to trimming and J lost 4 bases, with 6 bases between them. CDR3 DNA sequence: TGTGCCAGCTCACCAGGTGTAAATCAGCCCCAGCATTTT. Translation gives CASSPGVNQPQHF.

The V call is TRBV29-1, the J call TRBJ1-5, with 7 bases fitting TRBD1. CDR1 is SQVTM, CDR2 ANQGSEA, per germline. The CDR3 covers 13 residues. V shed 6 bases, J shed 6 bases, and the junction held 8 bases outside the gene matches. The CDR3 DNA follows: TGCAGCGTGTCGACAGGGCTGAGTCAGCCCCAGCATTTT. This gives the protein CSVSTGLSQPQHF.

The genes are TRBV9 and TRBJ1-4; D ambiguous. The germline V gene has CDR1 SGDLS and CDR2 YYNGEE. The CDR3 loop spans 18 amino acids. V lost 0 bases to trimming and J lost 0 bases, with 15 bases between them. Here the CDR3 DNA reads TGTGCCAGCAGCGTAGGAACGGTCCTTAGCACAACTAATGAAAAACTGTTTTTT. Amino acids: CASSVGTVLSTTNEKLFF.

This clone was picked up a small number of times. The chain couples TRBV7-2 to TRBJ2-1; D may match TRBD1 or TRBD2 (5 bases each). CDR3 size: 15 residues. Germline lookup yields CDR1 SGHTA and CDR2 FQGNSA. V was trimmed by 5 bases and J by 4 bases, leaving 15 bases between them. DNA for the CDR3: TGTGCCAGCAGCCTATCCGGGACCACTTACAATGAGCAGTTCTTC. It translates to CASSLSGTTYNEQFF.

The chain employs TRBV5-4 and TRBJ1-2, with 8 bases fitting TRBD1. This CDR3 has 14 amino acids. Trimming removed 2 bases from V and 7 bases from J; junction bases left unmatched: 7. Germline-derived CDR1 and CDR2 are SGHNT and YYREEE (reference sequence). CDR3 sequence: CASSLAQGAGGYTF. CDR3 sequence (DNA): TGTGCCAGCAGCTTAGCTCAGGGGGCAGGTGGCTACACCTTC.

J is TRBJ1-2 and V is TRBV6-4; D is unresolved. This CDR3 is 8 amino acids long. V gave up 7 bases and J gave up 12 bases, with 6 bases separating them. The germline V gene has CDR1 MRHNA and CDR2 SNTAGT. DNA of the CDR3: TGTGCCAGCACGAGGAACACCTTC. Residues: CASTRNTF.

The J gene is TRBJ1-3, the V gene TRBV10-3; D perhaps matches TRBD1 (6 bases). Germline CDR1 is ENHRY and CDR2 is SYGVKD. This CDR3 is 13 amino acids long. V lost 5 bases and J lost 4, with 9 bases in between. Written as DNA, the CDR3 is TGTGCCATCAGTCCGGGACAAGGAAACACCATATATTTT. It specifies CAISPGQGNTIYF.

The sample holds a few counts of this clone. The rearrangement joins TRBV7-2 to TRBJ1-6; D is unclear. V gave up 1 base and J gave up 9 bases, with 13 bases separating them. CDR1 SGHTA and CDR2 FQGNSA come from the germline V gene. This CDR3 has 15 amino acids. The CDR3 protein is CASSLVTPGVSPLHF. Here the CDR3 DNA reads TGTGCCAGCAGCTTAGTCACTCCAGGAGTTTCACCCCTCCACTTT.

This rearrangement joins TRBV5-1 to TRBJ1-2; 8 bases align to TRBD1. The CDR3 runs 14 residues. CDR1 SGHRS and CDR2 YFSETQ come from the germline V gene. With V trimmed by 3 bases and J by 1 base, 2 bases remained unmatched. CDR3 residues: CASSSTGGNYGYTF. CDR3 nucleotides: TGCGCCAGCAGCTCAACAGGGGGTAACTATGGCTACACCTTC.

The chain combines TRBV10-3 with TRBJ1-1; 9 bases are shared with TRBD1. The CDR3 length is 14 residues. The V gene's germline CDR1 is ENHRY and CDR2 SYGVKD. J gave up 4 bases and V 3 bases, and 3 bases lay outside the gene matches. CDR3 coding DNA: TGTGCCATCAGTGAACCGGACAGGGGCACTGAAGCTTTCTTT. Protein sequence: CAISEPDRGTEAFF.

The chain is built from TRBV19 and TRBJ1-2; no reliable D call. The germline V and J ends were trimmed by 2 bases and 0 bases, with 10 bases remaining between them. This CDR3 contains 15 residues. Germline CDR1 reads LNHDA; CDR2 reads SQIVND (reference sequence). The CDR3 here is CASSINWQANYGYTF. CDR3 coding DNA: TGTGCCAGTAGTATAAATTGGCAGGCTAACTATGGCTACACCTTC. The variable domain in full, completed from reference TRBV19 and TRBJ1-2, reads DGGITQSPKYLFRKEGQNVTLSCEQNLNHDAMYWYRQDPGQGLRLIYYSQIVNDFQKGDIAEGYSVSREKKESFPLTVTSAQKNPTAFYLCASSINWQANYGYTFGSGTRLTVV.

This clone was observed a single time. The chain joins TRBV10-3 to TRBJ1-1, with unresolved D. The CDR3 consists of 11 residues. Trimming pared 4 bases from V and 11 bases from J, leaving 11 bases between. Germline CDR1 ENHRY, CDR2 SYGVKD. The CDR3 sequence: CAISGAQSAFF. The CDR3 nucleotides read TGTGCCATCAGTGGGGCTCAGTCGGCTTTCTTT.

CDR3 residues: CASSQGWGEETQYF. CDR3 coding DNA: TGCGCCAGCAGCCAAGGTTGGGGAGAAGAGACCCAGTACTTC. The J gene is TRBJ2-5, the V gene TRBV4-1; a possible D gene is TRBD2 (5 bases). Trimming removed 1 base at V and 3 bases at J, with 9 bases between. Germline V gene sequence: CDR1 MGHRA, CDR2 YSYEKL. There are 14 residues in the CDR3.

With respect to this clone: The junction shows a germline mismatch at one end, possibly a read error. The chain has TRBV6-6 and TRBJ1-1, with D hard to call. Germline CDR1 reads MNHNY; CDR2 reads SVGAGI (reference sequence). The CDR3 has 14 residues. CDR3 in amino acids: CASNYLEGSTEAFF. The CDR3 coding sequence is TGTGCCAGCAATTACCTCGAAGGGAGCACTGAAGCTTTCTTT.

This chain joins TRBV7-9 and TRBJ1-6, with 7 positions matching TRBD1. The CDR3 covers 14 residues. CDR1 is SEHNR, CDR2 FQNEAQ, per germline (reference sequence). V lost 4 bases to trimming and J lost 5 bases; unmatched junction nucleotides: 2. CDR3 protein: CASSSTGDNSPLHF. The DNA of the CDR3 is TGTGCCAGCAGCTCCACAGGGGATAATTCACCCCTCCACTTT.